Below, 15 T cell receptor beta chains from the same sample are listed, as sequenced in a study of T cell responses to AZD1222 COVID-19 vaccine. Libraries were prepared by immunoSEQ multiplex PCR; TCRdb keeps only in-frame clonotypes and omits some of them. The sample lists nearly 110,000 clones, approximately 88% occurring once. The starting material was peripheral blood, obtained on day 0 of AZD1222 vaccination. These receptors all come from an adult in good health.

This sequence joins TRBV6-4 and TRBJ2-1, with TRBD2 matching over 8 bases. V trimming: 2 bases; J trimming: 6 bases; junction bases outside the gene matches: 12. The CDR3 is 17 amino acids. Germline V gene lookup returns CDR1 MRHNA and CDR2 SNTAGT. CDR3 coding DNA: TGTGCCAGCAGTGACCCCCCGGTAGCCAGCGGGAGCAATGAGCAGTTCTTC. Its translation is CASSDPPVASGSNEQFF.

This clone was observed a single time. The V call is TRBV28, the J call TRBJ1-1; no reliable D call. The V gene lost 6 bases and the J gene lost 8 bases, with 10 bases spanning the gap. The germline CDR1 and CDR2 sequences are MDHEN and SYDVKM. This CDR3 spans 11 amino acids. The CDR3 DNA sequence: TGTGCCAGCAGCTCGACACCAGAAGCTTTCTTT. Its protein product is CASSSTPEAFF.

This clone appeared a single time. CDR3 sequence reads: CASSLSWVEQYF. The CDR3 bases are TGTGCCAGCAGTTTATCCTGGGTTGAGCAGTACTTC. This rearrangement joins TRBV28 to TRBJ2-7, with no clear D. CDR3 length: 12 residues. Germline lookup yields CDR1 MDHEN and CDR2 SYDVKM. V lost 1 base and J 7 bases, leaving 8 bases between the germline ends.

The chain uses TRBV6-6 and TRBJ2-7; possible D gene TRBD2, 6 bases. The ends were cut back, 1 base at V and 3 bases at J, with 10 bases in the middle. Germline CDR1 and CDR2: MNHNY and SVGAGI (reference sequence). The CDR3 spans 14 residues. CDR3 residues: CASSYFGTDYEQYF. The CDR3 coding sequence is TGTGCCAGCAGTTACTTTGGGACTGACTACGAGCAGTACTTC.

The CDR3 DNA sequence: TGTGCCAGCACCGAATTGGGAGTGGACGAGCAGTACTTC. Encoded protein: CASTELGVDEQYF. This rearrangement joins TRBV12-3 or TRBV12-4 to TRBJ2-7; a weak D match, TRBD2 (5 bases). Between the trimmed V and J ends, which lost 7 bases and 5 bases, there was a span of 15 bases. CDR3 length: 13 residues.

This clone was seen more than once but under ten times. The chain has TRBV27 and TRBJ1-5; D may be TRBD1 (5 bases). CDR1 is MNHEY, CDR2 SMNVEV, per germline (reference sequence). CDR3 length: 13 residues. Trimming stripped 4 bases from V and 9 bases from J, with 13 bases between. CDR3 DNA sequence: TGTGCCAGCAGTTGGTTAGGGGCCGGGCCCCAGCATTTT. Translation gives CASSWLGAGPQHF.

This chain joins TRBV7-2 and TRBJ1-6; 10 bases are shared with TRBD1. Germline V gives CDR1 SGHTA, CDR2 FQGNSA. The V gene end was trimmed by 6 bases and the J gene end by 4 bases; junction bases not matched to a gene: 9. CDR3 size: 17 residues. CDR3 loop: CASRLAGQGTYNSPLHF. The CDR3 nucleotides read TGTGCCAGCAGACTCGCGGGACAGGGGACTTATAATTCACCCCTCCACTTT.

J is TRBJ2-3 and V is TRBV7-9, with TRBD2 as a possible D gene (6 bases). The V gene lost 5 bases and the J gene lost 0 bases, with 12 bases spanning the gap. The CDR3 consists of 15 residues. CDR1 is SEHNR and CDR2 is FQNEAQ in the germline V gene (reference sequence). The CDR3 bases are TGTGCCAGCAGCCCGGGACTCCATAGCACAGATACGCAGTATTTT. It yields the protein CASSPGLHSTDTQYF.

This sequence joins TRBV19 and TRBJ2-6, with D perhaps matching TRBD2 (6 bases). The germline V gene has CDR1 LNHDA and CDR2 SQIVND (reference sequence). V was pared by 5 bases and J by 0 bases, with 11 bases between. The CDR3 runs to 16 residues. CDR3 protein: CASSSGLSSGANVLTF. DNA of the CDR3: TGTGCCAGTAGTTCGGGACTGTCCTCTGGGGCCAACGTCCTGACTTTC.

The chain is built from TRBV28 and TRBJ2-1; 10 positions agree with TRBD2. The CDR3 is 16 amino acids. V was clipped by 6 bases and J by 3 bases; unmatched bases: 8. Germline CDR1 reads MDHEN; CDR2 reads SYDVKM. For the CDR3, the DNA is TGTGCCAGCAGGGGCGAAGCTAGCGGGAGCTACAATGAGCAGTTCTTC. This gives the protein CASRGEASGSYNEQFF.

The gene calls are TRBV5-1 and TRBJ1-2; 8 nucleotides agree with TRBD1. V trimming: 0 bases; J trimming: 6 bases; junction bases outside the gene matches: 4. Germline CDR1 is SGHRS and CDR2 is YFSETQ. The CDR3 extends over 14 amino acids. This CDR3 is CASSLVQGVDGYTF. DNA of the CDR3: TGCGCCAGCAGCTTGGTACAGGGGGTGGATGGCTACACCTTC. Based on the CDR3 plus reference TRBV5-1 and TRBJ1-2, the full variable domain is KAGVTQTPRYLIKTRGQQVTLSCSPISGHRSVSWYQQTPGQGLQFLFEYFSETQRNKGNFPGRFSGRQFSNSRSEMNVSTLELGDSALYLCASSLVQGVDGYTFGSGTRLTVV.

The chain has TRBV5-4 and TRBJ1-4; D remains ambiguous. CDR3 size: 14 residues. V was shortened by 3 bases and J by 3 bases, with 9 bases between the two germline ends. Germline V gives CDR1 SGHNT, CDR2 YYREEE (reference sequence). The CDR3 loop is CASSSGVANEKLFF. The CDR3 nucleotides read TGTGCCAGCAGCTCCGGGGTAGCTAATGAAAAACTGTTTTTT.

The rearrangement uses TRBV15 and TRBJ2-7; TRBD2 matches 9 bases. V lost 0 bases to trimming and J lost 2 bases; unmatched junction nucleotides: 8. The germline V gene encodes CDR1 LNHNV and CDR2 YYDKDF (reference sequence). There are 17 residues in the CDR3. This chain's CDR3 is CATSRDLAGTIAYEQYF. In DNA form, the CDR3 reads TGTGCCACCAGCAGAGATCTAGCGGGAACAATCGCCTACGAGCAGTACTTC.

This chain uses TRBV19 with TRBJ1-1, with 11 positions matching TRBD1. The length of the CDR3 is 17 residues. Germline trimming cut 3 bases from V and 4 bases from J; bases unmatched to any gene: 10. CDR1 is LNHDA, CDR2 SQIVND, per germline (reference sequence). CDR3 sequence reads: CASSIIWTGGIVTEAFF. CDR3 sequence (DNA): TGTGCCAGTAGTATCATATGGACAGGGGGCATTGTCACTGAAGCTTTCTTT.

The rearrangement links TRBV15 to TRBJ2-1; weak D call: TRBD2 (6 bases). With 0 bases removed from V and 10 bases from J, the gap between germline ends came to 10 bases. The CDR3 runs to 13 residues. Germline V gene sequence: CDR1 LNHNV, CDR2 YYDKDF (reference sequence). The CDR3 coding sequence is TGTGCCACCAGCAGAGATCGGAGGGTCGAGCAGTTCTTC. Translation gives CATSRDRRVEQFF.